This entry concerns a single TCR beta chain. The method was immunoSEQ multiplex PCR; TCRdb's version includes in-frame clones alone and lacks a portion of them. The table has about 170,000 clones, under 80% seen once. The sample comes from a study of blood T cell repertoires in COVID-19. Study overall: Sites across the United States, Italy and Spain contributed samples from acute and convalescent COVID-19. From T cells, B-cell-depleted T cells, or PBMCs came the material, which was cDNA or gDNA.

The sample taken for sequencing was peripheral blood. This TCR derives from an elderly woman with acute or convalescent COVID-19.

CDR3 in amino acids: CASSDPLAGAYEQYF. DNA of the CDR3: TGTGCCAGCAGTGATCCGCTAGCGGGAGCCTACGAGCAGTACTTC. The chain combines TRBV6-1 with TRBJ2-7; TRBD2 agrees at 10 bases. The CDR3 runs 15 residues. CDR1 MNHNS and CDR2 SASEGT come from the germline V gene. V shed 3 bases and J 2 bases; nucleotides not matched to a gene: 4.